The clone carrying this T cell receptor beta chain was picked up one time. Germline CDR1 and CDR2: MNHEY and SVGAGI. V lost 2 bases, J lost 5 bases, and 13 bases lay in between. The CDR3 sequence is 16 residues long. This entry is derived from a study of shared clonotypes between healthy human individuals. The data were produced by immunoSEQ multiplex PCR, yet TCRdb's version contains in-frame clones alone and is incomplete. The sample lists about 2.4 million clones; over 85% were seen once. The receptor was isolated from a man in his late teens or twenties in good health. Some clones in this sample may be carry-over from other donors' samples. The sample taken for sequencing was naive CD4+ T cells from PBMCs. The sample's subset: CD45RA+ positively selected. This chain connects TRBV6-5 to TRBJ1-6; the D is unclear. This CDR3 is CASSYRIGRDNSPLHF. The CDR3 region has the DNA TGTGCCAGCAGTTACCGCATCGGACGGGATAATTCACCCCTCCACTTT.